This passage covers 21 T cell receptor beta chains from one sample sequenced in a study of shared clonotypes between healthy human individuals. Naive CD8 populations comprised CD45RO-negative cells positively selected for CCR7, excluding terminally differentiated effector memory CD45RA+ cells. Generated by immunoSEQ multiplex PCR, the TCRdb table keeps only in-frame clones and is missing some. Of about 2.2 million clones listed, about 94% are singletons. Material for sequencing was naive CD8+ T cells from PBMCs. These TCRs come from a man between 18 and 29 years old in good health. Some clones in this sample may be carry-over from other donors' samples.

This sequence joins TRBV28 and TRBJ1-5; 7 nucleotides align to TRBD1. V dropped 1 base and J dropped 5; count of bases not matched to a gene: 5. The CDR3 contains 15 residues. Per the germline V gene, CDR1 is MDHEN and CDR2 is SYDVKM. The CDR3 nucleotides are TGTGCCAGCAGTTTATCAGCCAGGGGGTATCAGCCCCAGCATTTT. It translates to CASSLSARGYQPQHF. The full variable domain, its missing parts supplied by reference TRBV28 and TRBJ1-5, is DVKVTQSSRYLVKRTGEKVFLECVQDMDHENMFWYRQDPGLGLRLIYFSYDVKMKEKGDIPEGYSVSREKKERFSLILESASTNQTSMYLCASSLSARGYQPQHFGDGTRLSIL.

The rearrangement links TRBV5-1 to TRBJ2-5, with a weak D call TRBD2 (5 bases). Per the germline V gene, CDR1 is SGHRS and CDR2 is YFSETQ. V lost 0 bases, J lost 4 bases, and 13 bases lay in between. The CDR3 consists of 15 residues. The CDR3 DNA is TGCGCCAGCAGCTTGGGGGTGCGGGTCAGAGAGACCCAGTACTTC. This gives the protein CASSLGVRVRETQYF.

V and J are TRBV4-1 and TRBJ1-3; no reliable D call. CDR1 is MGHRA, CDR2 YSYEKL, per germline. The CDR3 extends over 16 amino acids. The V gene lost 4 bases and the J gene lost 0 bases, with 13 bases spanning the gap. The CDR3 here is CASSLGDGLSGNTIYF. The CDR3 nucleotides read TGCGCCAGCAGCCTTGGAGACGGGCTCTCTGGAAACACCATATATTTT.

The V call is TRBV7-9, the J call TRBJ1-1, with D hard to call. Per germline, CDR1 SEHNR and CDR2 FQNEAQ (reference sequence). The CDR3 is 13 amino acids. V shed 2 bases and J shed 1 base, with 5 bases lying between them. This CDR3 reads CASSLNRNTEAFF. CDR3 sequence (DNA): TGTGCCAGCAGCTTAAACAGGAACACTGAAGCTTTCTTT.

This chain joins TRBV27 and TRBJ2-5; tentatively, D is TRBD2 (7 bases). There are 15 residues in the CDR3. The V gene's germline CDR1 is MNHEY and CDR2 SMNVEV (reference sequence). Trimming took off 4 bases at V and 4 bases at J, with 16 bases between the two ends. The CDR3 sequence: CASSSTGRVRETQYF. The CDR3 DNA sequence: TGTGCCAGCAGTTCAACAGGGAGGGTTCGAGAGACCCAGTACTTC.

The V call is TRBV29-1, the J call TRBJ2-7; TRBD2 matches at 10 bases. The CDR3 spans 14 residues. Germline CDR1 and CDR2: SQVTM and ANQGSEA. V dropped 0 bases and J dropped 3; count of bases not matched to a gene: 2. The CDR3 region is CSVEDWTSGYEQYF. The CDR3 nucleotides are TGCAGCGTTGAAGATTGGACTAGCGGCTACGAGCAGTACTTC.

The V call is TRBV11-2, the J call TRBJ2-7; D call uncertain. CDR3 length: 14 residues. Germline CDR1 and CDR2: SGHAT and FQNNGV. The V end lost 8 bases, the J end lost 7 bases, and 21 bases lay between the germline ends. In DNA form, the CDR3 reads TGTGCCAGCCGGGCGCCGCTCTCGATTGGGGAGCAGTACTTC. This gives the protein CASRAPLSIGEQYF.

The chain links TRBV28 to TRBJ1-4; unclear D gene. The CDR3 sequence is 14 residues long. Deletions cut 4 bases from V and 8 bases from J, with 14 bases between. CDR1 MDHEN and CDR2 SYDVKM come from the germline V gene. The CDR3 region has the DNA TGTGCCAGCAGTTCGGACTCCCTGGGGGAAAAACTGTTTTTT. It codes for CASSSDSLGEKLFF.

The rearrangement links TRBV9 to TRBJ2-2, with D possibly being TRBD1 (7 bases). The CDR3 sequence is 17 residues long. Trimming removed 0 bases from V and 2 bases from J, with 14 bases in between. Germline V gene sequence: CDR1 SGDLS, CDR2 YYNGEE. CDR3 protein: CASSVGRDSPNTGELFF. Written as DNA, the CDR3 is TGTGCCAGCAGCGTAGGGAGGGACAGTCCAAACACCGGGGAGCTGTTTTTT.

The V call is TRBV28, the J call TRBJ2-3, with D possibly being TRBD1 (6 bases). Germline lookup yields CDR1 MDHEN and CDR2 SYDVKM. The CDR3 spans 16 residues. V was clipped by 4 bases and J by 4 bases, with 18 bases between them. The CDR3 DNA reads TGTGCCAGCAGTTCGGTCAGGGGCGAAGGTGCAGATACGCAGTATTTT. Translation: CASSSVRGEGADTQYF.

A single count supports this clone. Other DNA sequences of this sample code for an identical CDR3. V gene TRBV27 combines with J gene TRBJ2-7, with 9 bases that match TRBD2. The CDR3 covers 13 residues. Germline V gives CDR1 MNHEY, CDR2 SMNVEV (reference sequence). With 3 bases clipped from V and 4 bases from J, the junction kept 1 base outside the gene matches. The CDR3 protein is CASSLGLAYEQYF. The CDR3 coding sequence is TGTGCCAGCAGTTTGGGACTAGCTTACGAGCAGTACTTC.

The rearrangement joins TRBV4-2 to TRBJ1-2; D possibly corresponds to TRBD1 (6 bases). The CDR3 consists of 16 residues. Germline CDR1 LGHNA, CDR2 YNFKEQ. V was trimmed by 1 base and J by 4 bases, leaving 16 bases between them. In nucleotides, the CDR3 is TGTGCCAGCAGCCAAGTCGGGGATGGGGGCCCCTATGGCTACACCTTC. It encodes CASSQVGDGGPYGYTF.

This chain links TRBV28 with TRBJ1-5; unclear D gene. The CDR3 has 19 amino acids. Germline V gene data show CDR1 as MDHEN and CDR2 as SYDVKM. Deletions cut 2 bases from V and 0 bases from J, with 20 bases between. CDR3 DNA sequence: TGTGCCAGCAGTTTACCCCTTTTTGACACACCGAATAGCAATCAGCCCCAGCATTTT. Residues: CASSLPLFDTPNSNQPQHF.

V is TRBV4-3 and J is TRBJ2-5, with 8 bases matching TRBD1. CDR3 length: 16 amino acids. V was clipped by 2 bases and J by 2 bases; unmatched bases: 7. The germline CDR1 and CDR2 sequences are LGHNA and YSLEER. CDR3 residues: CASSQTYRDRQETQYF. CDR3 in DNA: TGCGCCAGCAGCCAAACCTACCGGGACAGGCAAGAGACCCAGTACTTC.

CDR3 protein: CASRIMGQAYEQYF. CDR3 DNA: TGTGCCAGCAGAATTATGGGACAGGCCTACGAGCAGTACTTC. The chain has TRBV5-4 and TRBJ2-7, with 8 bases identical to TRBD1. The CDR3 is 14 amino acids. V lost 5 bases, J lost 2 bases, and 6 bases stayed unmatched. CDR1 is SGHNT, CDR2 YYREEE, per germline (reference sequence).

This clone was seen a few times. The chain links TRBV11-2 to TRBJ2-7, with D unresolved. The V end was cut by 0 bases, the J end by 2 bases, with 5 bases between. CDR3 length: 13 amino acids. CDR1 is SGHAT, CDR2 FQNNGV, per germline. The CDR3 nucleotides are TGTGCCAGCAGCTTAGATGGCCCCTACGAGCAGTACTTC. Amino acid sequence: CASSLDGPYEQYF.

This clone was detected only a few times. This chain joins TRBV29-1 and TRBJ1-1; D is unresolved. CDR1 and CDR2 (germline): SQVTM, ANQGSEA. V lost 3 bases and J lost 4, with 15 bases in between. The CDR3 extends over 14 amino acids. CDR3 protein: CSVDFRQMSTEAFF. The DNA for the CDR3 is TGCAGCGTTGACTTTCGGCAGATGTCCACTGAAGCTTTCTTT.

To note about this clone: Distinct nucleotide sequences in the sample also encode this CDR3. In DNA, the CDR3 is TGTGCCAGCAGTTTACTTGGGAATAGCAATCAGCCCCAGCATTTT. It yields the protein CASSLLGNSNQPQHF. This rearrangement joins TRBV27 to TRBJ1-5; D is undetermined. V lost 2 bases and J 0 bases, leaving 8 bases between the germline ends. Germline values: CDR1 MNHEY, CDR2 SMNVEV (reference sequence). The CDR3 has 15 residues.

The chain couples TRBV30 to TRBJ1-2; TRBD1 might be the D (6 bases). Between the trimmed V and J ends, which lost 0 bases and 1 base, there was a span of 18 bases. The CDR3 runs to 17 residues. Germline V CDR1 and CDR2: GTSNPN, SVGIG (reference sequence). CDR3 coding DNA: TGTGCCTGGAGTGTACATCTCCGGACAGAGATTAACTATGGCTACACCTTC. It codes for CAWSVHLRTEINYGYTF.

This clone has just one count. In DNA form, the CDR3 reads TGCGCCAGCAGCTTTTACCCCCCACAGTCCCCGGGGGAGACCCAGTACTTC. It yields the protein CASSFYPPQSPGETQYF. J is TRBJ2-5 and V is TRBV5-1, with D possibly TRBD2 on 5 matching bases. The germline V gene encodes CDR1 SGHRS and CDR2 YFSETQ. Trimming pared 2 bases from V and 5 bases from J, leaving 22 bases between. This CDR3 has 17 residues.

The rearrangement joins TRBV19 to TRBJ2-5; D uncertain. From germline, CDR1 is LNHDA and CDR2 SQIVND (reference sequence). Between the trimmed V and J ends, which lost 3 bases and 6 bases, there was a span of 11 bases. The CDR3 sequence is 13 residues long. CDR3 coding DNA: TGTGCCAGTAGTATGACGGTCCCTAAGACCCAGTACTTC. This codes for CASSMTVPKTQYF.